The sequence of this TCR beta chain was determined in a study of blood T cell repertoires in COVID-19. This CDR3 region has 16 residues. Between the trimmed V and J ends, which lost 4 bases and 0 bases, there was a span of 11 bases. In germline, CDR1 is SGHRS, CDR2 YFSETQ. TCRdb's copy holds only in-frame clones and misses some; the assay was immunoSEQ multiplex PCR. The sample holds some 180,000 clones, 90% seen once. V usage is TRBV5-1 and J usage is TRBJ2-6, with a possible D match to TRBD1 (6 bases). Specimen: peripheral blood. This TCR was recovered from a middle-aged man with acute or convalescent COVID-19. DNA of the CDR3: TGCGCCAGCAGCACCGGACAGCTCTCTGGGGCCAACGTCCTGACTTTC. Translated, it gives CASSTGQLSGANVLTF.